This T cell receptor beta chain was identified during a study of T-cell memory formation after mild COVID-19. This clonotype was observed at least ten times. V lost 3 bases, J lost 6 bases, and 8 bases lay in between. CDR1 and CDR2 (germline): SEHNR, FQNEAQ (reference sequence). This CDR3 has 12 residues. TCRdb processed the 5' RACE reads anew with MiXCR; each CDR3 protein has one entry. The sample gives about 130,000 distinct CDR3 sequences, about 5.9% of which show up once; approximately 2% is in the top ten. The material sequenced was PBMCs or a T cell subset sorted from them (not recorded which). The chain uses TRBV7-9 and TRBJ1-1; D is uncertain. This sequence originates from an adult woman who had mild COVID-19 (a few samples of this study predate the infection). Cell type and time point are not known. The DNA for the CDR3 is TGTGCCAGCAGCTTGGACTTGGCTGAAGCTTTCTTT. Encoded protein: CASSLDLAEAFF.